Listed here are 27 T cell receptor beta chains from one sample, sequenced in a study of cytomegalovirus exposure and HLA in healthy donors. Primers included in the PCR were 60 Vbeta and 13 Jbeta primers. Libraries were prepared by immunoSEQ multiplex PCR; TCRdb keeps only in-frame clonotypes and omits some of them. Of 120,000 to 150,000 clones in the sample, roughly 76% were seen once. The material sequenced was PBMCs. The receptors were gathered from a young woman in good health and CMV-seronegative.

The chain joins TRBV29-1 to TRBJ2-3, with 11 bases fitting TRBD1. V lost 1 base and J lost 3; bases outside the gene matches: 9. The germline CDR1 and CDR2 sequences are SQVTM and ANQGSEA. The CDR3 consists of 17 residues. The CDR3 loop reads CSVEGRLDRGRTDTQYF. CDR3 DNA: TGCAGCGTTGAAGGACGCCTGGACAGGGGGCGAACAGATACGCAGTATTTT.

V and J are TRBV19 and TRBJ2-1; TRBD1 agrees at 9 bases. There are 15 residues in the CDR3. With 4 bases clipped from V and 7 bases from J, the junction kept 8 bases outside the gene matches. The germline gives CDR1 LNHDA, CDR2 SQIVND (reference sequence). CDR3 DNA: TGTGCCAGTAGTAAGGGGACAGGGACAGGGAATGAGCAGTTCTTC. Its protein product is CASSKGTGTGNEQFF.

The V and J genes are TRBV27 and TRBJ2-1; D is perhaps TRBD1 (5 bases). From germline, CDR1 is MNHEY and CDR2 SMNVEV (reference sequence). The CDR3 length is 14 residues. V was cut by 2 bases and J by 4 bases, with 9 bases left in between. CDR3 nucleotide sequence: TGTGCCAGCAGTTTACAGGGAAGATACAATGAGCAGTTCTTC. Its translation: CASSLQGRYNEQFF.

The chain is built from TRBV5-5 and TRBJ1-5, with D possibly TRBD1 on 6 matching bases. The V end was cut by 5 bases, the J end by 3 bases, with 21 bases between. CDR3 length: 17 residues. The germline gives CDR1 SGHKS, CDR2 YYEKEE (reference sequence). CDR3 DNA: TGTGCCAGCAGTCTCCGGGACACCCAGCGAGTCAATCAGCCCCAGCATTTT. Amino acid sequence: CASSLRDTQRVNQPQHF.

In the case of this clone: A read error may account for a junction end that differs from germline. This chain joins TRBV7-9 and TRBJ1-1; D is uncertain. CDR1 and CDR2 from the germline V gene are SEHNR and FQNEAQ (reference sequence). There are 12 residues in the CDR3. The CDR3 DNA is TGTTCCAGCAGCTTAGGGTTGCGGGGAGCTTTCTTT. Its translation: CSSSLGLRGAFF.

The rearrangement uses TRBV30 and TRBJ2-2; 8 nucleotides line up with TRBD2. With 2 bases clipped from V and 7 bases from J, the junction kept 6 bases outside the gene matches. The CDR3 loop spans 14 amino acids. In germline, CDR1 is GTSNPN, CDR2 SVGIG (reference sequence). The CDR3 nucleotides are TGTGCCTGGAGTCCCCACGGGGGGGTCGGGGAGCTGTTTTTT. This codes for CAWSPHGGVGELFF.

The chain joins TRBV4-3 to TRBJ2-3, with 7 bases identical to TRBD1. Per the germline V gene, CDR1 is LGHNA and CDR2 is YSLEER. The CDR3 consists of 15 residues. With 3 bases clipped from V and 2 bases from J, the junction kept 5 bases outside the gene matches. This CDR3 is CASSQDRSPTDTQYF. The CDR3 bases are TGCGCCAGCAGCCAGGACAGGTCCCCCACAGATACGCAGTATTTT.

This chain links TRBV6-5 with TRBJ1-2; D possibly corresponds to TRBD1 (6 bases). Germline V CDR1 and CDR2: MNHEY, SVGAGI. CDR3 length equals 16 residues. V dropped 2 bases and J dropped 4 bases, with 17 bases sitting between them. The CDR3 bases are TGTGCCAGCAGTTACACCCCTCGGGGGGCAGGCTATGGCTACACCTTC. Translated, it gives CASSYTPRGAGYGYTF.

V and J are TRBV4-1 and TRBJ2-1; a weak D match, TRBD2 (6 bases). Deletions cut 4 bases from V and 10 bases from J, with 17 bases between. This CDR3 has 14 amino acids. Germline V lookup: CDR1 MGHRA, CDR2 YSYEKL. CDR3 sequence reads: CASSPVGLGGEQFF. CDR3 bases: TGCGCCAGCAGCCCCGTTGGACTTGGGGGGGAGCAGTTCTTC.

The chain joins TRBV29-1 to TRBJ1-1, with 7 nucleotides matching TRBD1. CDR1 is SQVTM and CDR2 is ANQGSEA in the germline V gene. CDR3 size: 12 residues. With 6 bases clipped from V and 1 base from J, the junction kept 2 bases outside the gene matches. Written as DNA, the CDR3 is TGCAGCGTGAACAGGGGGAACACTGAAGCTTTCTTT. Protein sequence: CSVNRGNTEAFF. The full variable domain, completed using reference TRBV29-1 and TRBJ1-1, is SAVISQKPSRDICQRGTSLTIQCQVDSQVTMMFWYRQQPGQSLTLIATANQGSEATYESGFVIDKFPISRPNLTFSTLTVSNMSPEDSSIYLCSVNRGNTEAFFGQGTRLTVV.

This clone was seen only once. V usage is TRBV6-1 and J usage is TRBJ1-1; 7 bases match TRBD1. The V gene end was trimmed by 5 bases and the J gene end by 0 bases; junction bases not matched to a gene: 6. The CDR3 has 15 amino acids. CDR1 is MNHNS, CDR2 SASEGT, per germline. CDR3 sequence (DNA): TGTGCCAGCAGTCGACAGGGAACCTTGAACACTGAAGCTTTCTTT. Translated: CASSRQGTLNTEAFF.

The V gene is TRBV5-1, the J gene TRBJ2-3; 8 bases are a match to TRBD1. Germline V gene lookup returns CDR1 SGHRS and CDR2 YFSETQ. The CDR3 loop spans 15 amino acids. The junction had 5 bases not matched to a gene; V was cut back by 4 bases and J by 1 base. CDR3 in DNA: TGCGCCAGCAGCAACCCGACAGGGGGCACAGATACGCAGTATTTT. This translates into CASSNPTGGTDTQYF.

The J gene is TRBJ2-7, the V gene TRBV2, with a tentative D call TRBD2 (5 bases). Looked up from germline, CDR1 is SNHLY and CDR2 is FYNNEI. CDR3 length equals 14 residues. V lost 7 bases to trimming and J lost 6 bases, with 19 bases between them. CDR3 residues: CASTKAYLEGEQYF. The CDR3 DNA follows: TGTGCCAGCACCAAAGCCTACCTTGAGGGCGAGCAGTACTTC.

The chain recombines TRBV5-1 with TRBJ1-2; 7 nucleotides match TRBD1. CDR3 size: 14 residues. The germline V gene encodes CDR1 SGHRS and CDR2 YFSETQ. Trimming at V came to 3 bases and at J to 4 bases, leaving 6 bases not matched to a gene. CDR3 sequence (DNA): TGCGCCAGCAGCTCGGGACAGCTCTTCTATGGCTACACCTTC. Its protein is CASSSGQLFYGYTF.

The chain combines TRBV7-7 with TRBJ2-2, with a possible D match to TRBD2 (5 bases). The CDR3 length is 14 residues. V shed 5 bases and J shed 6 bases, with 13 bases lying between them. Germline values: CDR1 SSHAT, CDR2 FNYEAQ (reference sequence). The CDR3 sequence is CASSHHGGPGELFF. Written as DNA, the CDR3 is TGTGCCAGCAGCCACCACGGAGGACCCGGGGAGCTGTTTTTT.

The chain joins TRBV11-2 to TRBJ2-5; D uncertain. The germline V gene encodes CDR1 SGHAT and CDR2 FQNNGV. This CDR3 contains 13 residues. V shed 2 bases and J shed 4 bases, with 8 bases lying between them. CDR3: CASSLSFPETQYF. DNA for the CDR3: TGTGCCAGCAGCTTAAGCTTCCCAGAGACCCAGTACTTC.

The chain uses TRBV9 and TRBJ2-3; D possibly corresponds to TRBD2 (5 bases). Germline CDR1 SGDLS, CDR2 YYNGEE. Between the trimmed V and J ends, which lost 0 bases and 4 bases, there was a span of 12 bases. The CDR3 runs 15 residues. In nucleotides, the CDR3 is TGTGCCAGCAGCGTAGGTTCAATCGGGGCAGATACGCAGTATTTT. Its protein is CASSVGSIGADTQYF.

The gene calls are TRBV9 and TRBJ1-1, with D possibly being TRBD1 (6 bases). Trimming stripped 0 bases from V and 6 bases from J, with 15 bases between. CDR1 is SGDLS and CDR2 is YYNGEE in the germline V gene. CDR3 length equals 15 residues. The CDR3 sequence is CASSVAGGAHPEAFF. CDR3 coding DNA: TGTGCCAGCAGCGTAGCTGGGGGGGCGCACCCTGAAGCTTTCTTT.

This chain links TRBV11-1 with TRBJ2-1; D is ambiguous. Germline assignment: CDR1 SGHAT and CDR2 FQDESV (reference sequence). Trimming stripped 5 bases from V and 10 bases from J, with 12 bases between. This CDR3 comprises 12 residues. The CDR3 sequence: CASSLLAGEQFF. For the CDR3, the DNA is TGTGCCAGCAGCCTTTTGGCAGGAGAGCAGTTCTTC.

The rearrangement links TRBV7-8 to TRBJ1-1; D ambiguous. Germline CDR1 is SGHVS and CDR2 is FQNEAQ. CDR3 length: 14 amino acids. V lost 2 bases and J lost 1, with 8 bases in between. CDR3 residues: CASSLSRSNTEAFF. CDR3 bases: TGTGCCAGCAGCTTAAGCCGGTCGAACACTGAAGCTTTCTTT.

A few counts support this clone. The CDR3 region is CASNSYSGNTIYF. In nucleotides, the CDR3 is TGTGCCAGCAATTCCTACTCTGGAAACACCATATATTTT. The chain has TRBV2 and TRBJ1-3; no reliable D call. Germline CDR1 SNHLY, CDR2 FYNNEI. The CDR3 covers 13 residues. With 7 bases removed from V and 0 bases from J, the gap between germline ends came to 7 bases.

V is TRBV7-3 and J is TRBJ2-2, with D possibly matching TRBD1 (6 bases). Germline V lookup: CDR1 SGHTA, CDR2 FQGTGA. The germline V and J ends were trimmed by 5 bases and 0 bases, with 13 bases remaining between them. The length of the CDR3 is 16 residues. The CDR3 sequence is CASSPRGGANTGELFF. As DNA, the CDR3 is TGTGCCAGCAGCCCCAGGGGCGGCGCGAACACCGGGGAGCTGTTTTTT.

The chain recombines TRBV6-5 with TRBJ2-3, with 9 bases identical to TRBD1. The CDR3 sequence is 13 residues long. V was clipped by 7 bases and J by 6 bases; unmatched bases: 5. CDR1 and CDR2 (germline): MNHEY, SVGAGI. Here the CDR3 reads CASTGTGKDTQYF. The CDR3 nucleotides read TGTGCCAGCACAGGGACAGGGAAGGATACGCAGTATTTT.

The genes are TRBV5-1 and TRBJ2-7; no clear D gene. V was trimmed by 0 bases and J by 0 bases, leaving 7 bases between them. CDR1 is SGHRS, CDR2 YFSETQ, per germline. The CDR3 covers 14 residues. CDR3 sequence reads: CASSLVPPSYEQYF. The DNA of the CDR3 is TGCGCCAGCAGCTTGGTCCCTCCCTCCTACGAGCAGTACTTC.

V and J are TRBV5-1 and TRBJ2-3; 7 bases line up with TRBD2. The CDR3 has 16 residues. The germline V gene has CDR1 SGHRS and CDR2 YFSETQ. The junction had 13 bases not matched to a gene; V was cut back by 3 bases and J by 6 bases. The chain's CDR3 is CASSYLYGGIRDTQYF. The CDR3 coding sequence is TGCGCCAGCAGCTATTTGTACGGGGGGATCAGGGATACGCAGTATTTT. Full variable domain (rest looked up from reference TRBV5-1 and TRBJ2-3): KAGVTQTPRYLIKTRGQQVTLSCSPISGHRSVSWYQQTPGQGLQFLFEYFSETQRNKGNFPGRFSGRQFSNSRSEMNVSTLELGDSALYLCASSYLYGGIRDTQYFGPGTRLTVL.

The V call is TRBV7-2, the J call TRBJ2-7, with 11 bases aligning to TRBD2. Trimming at V came to 5 bases and at J to 4 bases, leaving 7 bases not matched to a gene. CDR3 length: 15 residues. Germline CDR1 is SGHTA and CDR2 is FQGNSA. Here the CDR3 reads CASSITSGSEYEQYF. The CDR3 bases are TGTGCCAGCAGCATAACTAGCGGGAGCGAGTACGAGCAGTACTTC.

The chain combines TRBV7-9 with TRBJ2-1; D might be TRBD1 (5 bases). The CDR3 runs 13 residues. Germline V gene data show CDR1 as SEHNR and CDR2 as FQNEAQ (reference sequence). The V and J ends lost 6 bases and 6 bases respectively, with 12 bases between them. The CDR3 DNA reads TGTGCCAGCAGTCTTGTCAGGGTCAATGAGCAGTTCTTC. Its translation: CASSLVRVNEQFF. Drawing the rest from reference TRBV7-9 and TRBJ2-1, the complete variable domain is DTGVSQNPRHKITKRGQNVTFRCDPISEHNRLYWYRQTLGQGPEFLTYFQNEAQLEKSRLLSDRFSAERPKGSFSTLEIQRTEQGDSAMYLCASSLVRVNEQFFGPGTRLTVL.